This T cell receptor (beta chain) is drawn from a study of blood T cell repertoires in COVID-19 (dated by TCRdb to 2019 to 2021). In the study overall: Samples from collaborators originated in the United States, Italy and Spain and spanned both the acute and convalescent phases of COVID-19. The samples were drawn from two sources: the first 160 participants of the ongoing ImmuneRACE study, and about 1,300 subjects contributed by 6 global collaborators. Deeply sampled blood TCRbeta repertoires from subjects exposed to, actively infected with, or recovered from COVID-19 were included in the dataset. HLA class I and class II types, where available, came from metadata supplied by the sample provider rather than from assay-based typing. The material from the prospective study consisted of cDNA or gDNA derived from T cells, B-cell-depleted T cells, or PBMCs. A de-identified subject ID, COVID-19 status, age in years and sex were almost always included in the sample metadata. The repertoires were made available in a free public database intended to serve as a resource for research on the immune response to SARS-CoV-2. What the study reported, not specific to this receptor: How much clinical and demographic metadata was included differed by source and by participant, and the metadata was provided uncurated.

Whole blood was collected in K2EDTA tubes by collaborating institutions according to the institutions' own protocols. For TCRbeta analysis, collaborators shipped samples in one of three forms: frozen whole blood, isolated PBMCs, or DNA extracted from either of those sample types. TCRbeta CDR3 regions were amplified from genomic DNA by means of the immunoSEQ Assay, a bias-controlled multiplex PCR. The source study handled its data this way. The number of nucleated cells in each sample was estimated by amplification of reference gene primers within the assay. To quantify the absolute abundance of each unique TCRbeta CDR3 rearrangement, sequence reads were collapsed and filtered. Productive Simpson clonality was computed per sample as the square root of Simpson's diversity index over productive rearrangements. TCRdb re-hosts the immuneACCESS table, in-frame sequences only. Its copies lack some clones; in the studies checked, an unresolved V gene accounts for under half of them, and the cause for the rest is not known. The V and J calls and clone size are taken from that table; D and trimming were inferred from the DNA. The sample table holds some 30,000 clones, of which around 85% were seen once. The ten largest make up under 8.5% of the sample.

Regarding this clone: The specificity of this receptor is unknown. No much larger clone is present one base from it, and per-base qualities are unavailable.

Material: peripheral blood. This receptor was taken from a man aged 60 to 75 with active COVID-19.

The CDR3: CASSLSLGDSTYEQYF. In nucleotide form, the sequence is TGTGCCAGCAGCTTAAGTTTAGGGGACAGTACCTACGAGCAGTACTTC. The receptor chain draws on TRBV13 and TRBJ2-7; a stretch of 7 junction bases matches TRBD1. Trimming leaves V shorter by 2 bases and J shorter by 2 bases, with the junction holding 9 bases beyond the gene matches. The CDR3 holds 16 amino acids from the cysteine to the phenylalanine. Just the 48-base CDR3 DNA is kept, in frame starting at base 1. CDR1 and CDR2 (PRHDT, FYEKMQ) derive from the germline V gene (reference sequence).